This T cell receptor (beta chain) was recovered during a study of identical twins. The junction had 8 bases not matched to a gene; V was cut back by 4 bases and J by 5 bases. CDR1 SGHRS and CDR2 YFSETQ come from the germline V gene. The CDR3 spans 15 residues. This clonotype was counted between two and nine times. From the 5' RACE reads, TCRdb called clonotypes with MiXCR, one entry per CDR3 protein. The repertoire holds approximately 1.8 million distinct CDR3 sequences, 32% seen once, with approximately 0.29% in the top ten. The TCR comes from a newborn girl in good health. The sample consisted of cord blood. The V gene is TRBV5-1, the J gene TRBJ1-5, with TRBD1 matching over 8 bases. This CDR3 reads CASSPGQADDQPQHF. The DNA for the CDR3 is TGCGCCAGCAGCCCGGGACAGGCAGACGATCAGCCCCAGCATTTT.